This T cell receptor (beta chain) was obtained from a study of T cell responses to AZD1222 COVID-19 vaccine. Study in general: Second doses at about 4 or about 12 weeks were pooled.

Study outcomes and limitations: There were repertoire samples only from the period after the peak T cell response. Recipients of AZD1222 seropositive at baseline numbered only five or six. Clonal diversity was possibly underestimated; the donors were predominantly white British and more often female.

Some clones are missing from TCRdb's copy, which holds only in-frame ones; the method was immunoSEQ multiplex PCR. In the table there are 120,000 or so clones, about 89% of which are singletons. Trimming took 3 bases from V and 2 from J, leaving 5 bases between them. The CDR3 has 12 residues. CDR1 and CDR2 (germline): SNHLY, FYNNEI. A few counts support this clone. The target antigen is unknown. V gene TRBV2 combines with J gene TRBJ2-7; no definite D call. The source was peripheral blood, collected on day 0 of AZD1222 vaccination. The receptor comes from an adult in good health. This chain's CDR3 is CASSDSPYEQYF. The CDR3 DNA reads TGTGCCAGCAGTGACTCCCCCTACGAGCAGTACTTC.